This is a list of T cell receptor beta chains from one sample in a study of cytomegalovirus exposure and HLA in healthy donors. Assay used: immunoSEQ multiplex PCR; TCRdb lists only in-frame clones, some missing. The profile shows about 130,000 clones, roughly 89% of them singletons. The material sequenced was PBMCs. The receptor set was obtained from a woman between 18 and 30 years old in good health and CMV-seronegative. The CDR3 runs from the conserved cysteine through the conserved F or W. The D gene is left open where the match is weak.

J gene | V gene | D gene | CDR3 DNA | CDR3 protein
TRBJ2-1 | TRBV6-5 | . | TGTGCCAGCAGTTACATCTGGGCCAATGAGCAGTTCTTC | CASSYIWANEQFF
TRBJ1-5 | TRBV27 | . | TGTGCCAGCAGTTTCACGAGGTCCCAGCCCCAGCATTTT | CASSFTRSQPQHF
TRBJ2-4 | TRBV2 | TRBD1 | TGTGCCAGCAGTGAGTGGGGACAGGGGACCGTTCAGTACTTC | CASSEWGQGTVQYF
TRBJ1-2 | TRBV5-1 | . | TGCGCCAGCAGCTTGGTTTGGACAGACACTAACTATGGCTACACCTTC | CASSLVWTDTNYGYTF
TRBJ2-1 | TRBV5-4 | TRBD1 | TGTGCCAGCAGCTCCCCTCGACAGGGCGATGAGCAGTTCTTC | CASSSPRQGDEQFF
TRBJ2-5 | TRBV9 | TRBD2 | TGTGCCAGCAGCGTAGCTGGCGGACTAGCGGGGGGACAAGAGACCCAGTACTTC | CASSVAGGLAGGQETQYF
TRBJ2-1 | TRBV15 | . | TGTGCCACCAGCAGAGGGGGAGACTACAATGAGCAGTTCTTC | CATSRGGDYNEQFF
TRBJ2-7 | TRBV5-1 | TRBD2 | TGCGCCAGCAGCCTGCGGGGGGCCTACGAGCAGTACTTC | CASSLRGAYEQYF
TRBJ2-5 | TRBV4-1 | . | TGCGCCAGCAGCCGGCCGGCGTTGGGGCCTCAAGAGACCCAGTACTTC | CASSRPALGPQETQYF
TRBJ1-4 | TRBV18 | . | TGTGCCAGCTCACCAGTCCGGAATGAAAAACTGTTTTTT | CASSPVRNEKLFF
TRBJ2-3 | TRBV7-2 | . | TGTGCCAGCCGGAAAGGGGGGGGCACAGATACGCAGTATTTT | CASRKGGGTDTQYF
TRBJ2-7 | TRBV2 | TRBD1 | TGTGCCAGCAGTGAACAGGGGGTTTCCTACGAGCAGTACTTC | CASSEQGVSYEQYF
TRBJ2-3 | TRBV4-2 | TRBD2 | TGTGCCAGCAGCCAGGGGGGGTGGACTAGCGGAGATACGCAGTATTTT | CASSQGGWTSGDTQYF
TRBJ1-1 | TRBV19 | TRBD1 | TGTGCCAGTAAGGGACAGTCAGCACAAGGGGCTTTCTTT | CASKGQSAQGAFF